The text below deals with one TCR beta chain. These data are taken from a study of blood T cell repertoires in COVID-19. Study overall: Italy, Spain and the United States were the sources of the convalescent and acute COVID-19 samples.

CDR3 length equals 15 residues. Germline lookup yields CDR1 KGHSH and CDR2 LQKENI. The V segment lost 3 bases and the J segment 2 bases; nucleotides outside the gene matches: 5. In the study's own analysis: Estimation of nucleated cell counts was performed using reference gene primer amplification. TCRdb's table, derived via immunoSEQ multiplex PCR, lists solely in-frame clones and lacks some. The D gene and trimming were derived from the DNA, and the V and J assignments and clone size from that table. The sample lists around 150,000 clones; approximately 80% were seen once. This clonotype was obtained from a woman between 50 and 59 years old with acute or convalescent COVID-19. The chain joins TRBV18 to TRBJ2-3; 7 bases line up with TRBD2. Sequenced material: peripheral blood. This chain's CDR3 is CASSPLGGNTDTQYF. CDR3 in DNA: TGTGCCAGCTCACCCTTGGGGGGGAACACAGATACGCAGTATTTT.